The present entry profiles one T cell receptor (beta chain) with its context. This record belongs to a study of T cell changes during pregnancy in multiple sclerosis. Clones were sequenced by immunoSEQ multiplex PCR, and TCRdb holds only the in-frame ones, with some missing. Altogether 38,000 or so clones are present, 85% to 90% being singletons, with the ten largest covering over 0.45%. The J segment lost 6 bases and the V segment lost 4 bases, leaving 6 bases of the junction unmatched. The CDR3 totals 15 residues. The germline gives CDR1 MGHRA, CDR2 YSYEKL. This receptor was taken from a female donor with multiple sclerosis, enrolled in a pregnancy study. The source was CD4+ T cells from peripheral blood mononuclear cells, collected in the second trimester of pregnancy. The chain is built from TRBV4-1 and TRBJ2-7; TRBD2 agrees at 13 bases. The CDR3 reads CASSLGLAGVIEQYF. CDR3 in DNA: TGCGCCAGCAGCCTAGGACTAGCGGGAGTTATCGAGCAGTACTTC.